Presented here are 16 T cell receptor beta chains from one specimen sequenced in a study of beta chain features in type 1 diabetes. Study results and limitations: Type 1 diabetes patients showed a moderate but significant shortening of TCRB CDR3s in all four CD4+ subsets.

Sequencing targeted expressed TCRB transcripts, as all isolated RNA had been reverse transcribed. The data were produced by immunoSEQ multiplex PCR, yet TCRdb's version contains in-frame clones alone and is incomplete. The repertoire has approximately 730,000 clones, 13% of them found once; the top ten carry 0.022%. These receptors lack a known antigen. Material: naive CD4+ T cells from blood. The receptor set was obtained from a man younger than 35 with type 1 diabetes.

This chain links TRBV5-4 with TRBJ2-7, with D possibly called TRBD1 or TRBD2 (6 bases each). V lost 0 bases and J lost 3, with 13 bases in between. The CDR3 has 15 residues. Germline-derived CDR1 and CDR2 are SGHNT and YYREEE (reference sequence). CDR3 in DNA: TGTGCCAGCAGCTTGGGGTCCGGAGGGGGCTACGAGCAGTACTTC. Residues: CASSLGSGGGYEQYF.

This clone was observed a few times. The chain has TRBV5-4 and TRBJ2-3; 9 bases agree with TRBD2. The CDR3 has 15 residues. The V gene's germline CDR1 is SGHNT and CDR2 YYREEE (reference sequence). V trimming: 4 bases; J trimming: 2 bases; junction bases outside the gene matches: 5. CDR3 protein: CASSRSGGHTDTQYF. DNA of the CDR3: TGTGCCAGCAGCCGCAGCGGGGGGCACACAGATACGCAGTATTTT.

This clone has more than one count but fewer than ten. The chain joins TRBV5-4 to TRBJ2-1; D perhaps matches TRBD1 (6 bases). Trimming stripped 0 bases from V and 0 bases from J, with 13 bases between. The CDR3 runs to 17 residues. Germline CDR1 reads SGHNT; CDR2 reads YYREEE (reference sequence). CDR3 sequence: CASSLGSRGSSYNEQFF. The CDR3, as DNA: TGTGCCAGCAGCTTGGGGTCGAGGGGGAGCTCCTACAATGAGCAGTTCTTC.

This sequence joins TRBV19 and TRBJ2-4; a weak D match, TRBD1 (6 bases). The germline V gene has CDR1 LNHDA and CDR2 SQIVND (reference sequence). The CDR3 is 13 residues long. Trimming cost V 9 bases and J 2 bases, with 11 bases left between them. The CDR3 protein is CASNDRSKNIQYF. CDR3 coding DNA: TGTGCCAGCAATGACAGGTCCAAAAACATTCAGTACTTC.

The V gene is TRBV11-2, the J gene TRBJ2-1, with D perhaps being TRBD1 or TRBD2 (5 bases each). The CDR3 totals 13 residues. Per germline, CDR1 SGHAT and CDR2 FQNNGV. Between the trimmed V and J ends, which lost 1 base and 6 bases, there was a span of 7 bases. The CDR3 here is CASSLGGVNEQFF. The CDR3 DNA is TGTGCCAGCAGCTTAGGAGGGGTCAATGAGCAGTTCTTC.

The V and J genes are TRBV19 and TRBJ1-5; 7 bases line up with TRBD1. The ends lost 5 bases at V and 0 bases at J; junction bases unmatched: 10. The germline gives CDR1 LNHDA, CDR2 SQIVND (reference sequence). The CDR3 consists of 17 residues. CDR3 residues: CASSGEQGLGSNQPQHF. CDR3 nucleotides: TGTGCCAGTAGTGGAGAACAGGGGCTCGGTAGCAATCAGCCCCAGCATTTT. Full variable domain (missing parts from reference TRBV19 and TRBJ1-5): DGGITQSPKYLFRKEGQNVTLSCEQNLNHDAMYWYRQDPGQGLRLIYYSQIVNDFQKGDIAEGYSVSREKKESFPLTVTSAQKNPTAFYLCASSGEQGLGSNQPQHFGDGTRLSIL.

This clone occurred a few times. The chain employs TRBV14 and TRBJ2-3, with 8 bases that match TRBD1. Germline V gene data show CDR1 as SGHDN and CDR2 as FVKESK. Trimming at V came to 4 bases and at J to 0 bases, leaving 6 bases not matched to a gene. The CDR3 covers 16 residues. In DNA form, the CDR3 reads TGTGCCAGCAGCCGCCGTGACAGGGGTAGCACAGATACGCAGTATTTT. It specifies CASSRRDRGSTDTQYF.

The chain uses TRBV28 and TRBJ1-4; 7 bases agree with TRBD1. Losses at the gene ends were 5 bases for V and 6 bases for J; bases not matched to a gene: 6. The CDR3 is 14 residues long. Looked up from germline, CDR1 is MDHEN and CDR2 is SYDVKM. The CDR3 sequence: CASSLTGNHEKLFF. The DNA for the CDR3 is TGTGCCAGCAGTCTGACAGGGAATCATGAAAAACTGTTTTTT.

V gene TRBV6-5 combines with J gene TRBJ1-1, with TRBD1 matching over 7 bases. Losses at the gene ends were 3 bases for V and 5 bases for J; bases not matched to a gene: 3. The CDR3 has 13 amino acids. Germline CDR1 MNHEY, CDR2 SVGAGI. This chain's CDR3 is CASSYQGETEAFF. CDR3 DNA: TGTGCCAGCAGTTATCAGGGGGAAACTGAAGCTTTCTTT.

The V call is TRBV7-9, the J call TRBJ1-2; no definite D call. The germline gives CDR1 SEHNR, CDR2 FQNEAQ (reference sequence). This CDR3 region has 15 residues. Trimming took 0 bases from V and 4 from J, leaving 12 bases between them. CDR3 sequence (DNA): TGTGCCAGCAGCTTAGCGCGCGCTGACGGCTATGGCTACACCTTC. Its translation: CASSLARADGYGYTF.

This clone was seen a handful of times. The V and J genes are TRBV6-5 and TRBJ2-7; D might be TRBD1 (5 bases). Trimming removed 6 bases at V and 3 bases at J, with 18 bases between. Germline V CDR1 and CDR2: MNHEY, SVGAGI. This CDR3 has 15 amino acids. In DNA form, the CDR3 reads TGTGCCAGCAGGAAGGGGTGGGTTGCCAACTACGAGCAGTACTTC. This encodes CASRKGWVANYEQYF.

This clone showed up just a few times. This rearrangement joins TRBV6-6 to TRBJ1-5; D not resolved. The CDR3 consists of 15 residues. Trimming took off 5 bases at V and 0 bases at J, with 11 bases between the two ends. CDR1 is MNHNY and CDR2 is SVGAGI in the germline V gene (reference sequence). The CDR3 DNA reads as TGTGCCAGCAGTCCCGGACGGAATAGCAATCAGCCCCAGCATTTT. This sequence encodes CASSPGRNSNQPQHF.

This clone was found a few times. The rearrangement uses TRBV28 and TRBJ1-1; no definite D call. This CDR3 has 14 amino acids. Germline V lookup: CDR1 MDHEN, CDR2 SYDVKM. V lost 5 bases and J 1 base, leaving 11 bases between the germline ends. This CDR3 reads CASSEDQGNTEAFF. The CDR3 region has the DNA TGTGCCAGCAGTGAGGACCAAGGGAACACTGAAGCTTTCTTT.

In its sample, this clone was seen a few times. The rearrangement uses TRBV4-1 and TRBJ2-5; possibly TRBD1 for D (5 bases). The ends were cut back, 0 bases at V and 0 bases at J, with 14 bases in the middle. This CDR3 spans 17 amino acids. Germline CDR1 MGHRA, CDR2 YSYEKL. The CDR3 DNA reads TGCGCCAGCAGCCAAGATTGGGGCAGGGCAAACCAAGAGACCCAGTACTTC. Protein sequence: CASSQDWGRANQETQYF.

CDR3 sequence: CAISSSGTSYEQYF. The CDR3 coding sequence is TGTGCCATCTCATCCTCCGGGACATCCTACGAGCAGTACTTC. V is TRBV10-3 and J is TRBJ2-7; a weak D match, TRBD1 (6 bases). This CDR3 is 14 amino acids long. V lost 8 bases, J lost 1 base, and 15 bases lay in between. Germline V gene sequence: CDR1 ENHRY, CDR2 SYGVKD.

This chain connects TRBV30 to TRBJ2-3; TRBD1 matches at 7 bases. With V trimmed by 5 bases and J by 1 base, 9 bases remained unmatched. Germline values: CDR1 GTSNPN, CDR2 SVGIG (reference sequence). The CDR3 spans 15 residues. This chain's CDR3 is CAWDPGQMRTDTQYF. The CDR3, as DNA: TGTGCCTGGGATCCGGGACAGATGCGCACAGATACGCAGTATTTT.